This passage covers 14 T cell receptor beta chains from one sample sequenced in a study of read filtering for tumor transcriptome and immune sequencing (TCRdb year 2020). Sequencer: Illumina HiSeq 4000. The Immunoverse kit was used to build TCR libraries from around 420 ng RNA, with molecular barcoded adaptors covering alpha/delta and beta/gamma chains. TCRdb took the public reads, trimmed them with fastp at Q25, ran MiXCR for clone calling and kept in-frame beta chains. CDR3 protein sequences are deduplicated, and each keeps its most common genes and DNA. The sample includes 19,000 or so distinct CDR3 sequences, with 22% observed a single time. Around 24% of the sample is held by the ten biggest clonotypes. Sequenced input: a population of CD138-negative cells sorted from bone marrow. The cell subset or site label on this specimen signifies: bone marrow mononuclear cells depleted of CD138+ plasma/myeloma cells by negative magnetic selection. Source of these receptors: a donor over 35 with multiple myeloma.

There are a few counts of this clonotype. This chain connects TRBV20-1 to TRBJ1-2, with D perhaps matching TRBD1 (6 bases). Between the trimmed V and J ends, which lost 4 bases and 1 base, there was a span of 13 bases. CDR1 and CDR2 (germline): DFQATT, SNEGSKA (reference sequence). This CDR3 has 14 residues. The DNA for the CDR3 is TGCAGTGCTATCAGACAGGAGGATAACTATGGCTACACCTTC. It is translated as CSAIRQEDNYGYTF.

This clonotype was seen at least ten times. This sequence joins TRBV29-1 and TRBJ2-1; 9 bases line up with TRBD2. The V gene's germline CDR1 is SQVTM and CDR2 ANQGSEA. This CDR3 spans 16 amino acids. J lost 4 bases, V lost 4 bases, and 11 bases had no gene match. CDR3 protein: CSVVPFSGSVYNEQFF. The CDR3 DNA reads as TGCAGCGTTGTGCCCTTTAGCGGGAGTGTATACAATGAGCAGTTCTTC.

Points on this clonotype: It may be a read error: a sequence one base away is much more abundant. CDR3: CASSLSPPHNQPQHF. For the CDR3, the DNA is TGTGCCAGCAGTTTGAGTCCCCCCCACAATCAGCCCCAGCATTTT. The chain is built from TRBV12-3 or TRBV12-4 and TRBJ1-5; the D is unclear. The CDR3 length is 15 residues. The ends were cut back, 3 bases at V and 3 bases at J, with 12 bases in the middle.

The chain is built from TRBV29-1 and TRBJ2-7; 7 nucleotides match TRBD2. After removal of 1 base from V and 3 bases from J, the junction contained 6 bases not matched to a gene. Per the germline V gene, CDR1 is SQVTM and CDR2 is ANQGSEA. There are 14 residues in the CDR3. Here the CDR3 DNA reads TGCAGCGTTGAAGCGTCTAGCGGTAGCTACGAGCAGTACTTC. Translated, it gives CSVEASSGSYEQYF.

This clonotype was counted ten times or more. The genes are TRBV28 and TRBJ2-7; the D is unclear. V lost 5 bases and J 4 bases, leaving 6 bases between the germline ends. This CDR3 is built from 11 residues. Germline lookup yields CDR1 MDHEN and CDR2 SYDVKM. The CDR3 nucleotides are TGTGCCAGCAGTCCCAAATACGAGCAGTACTTC. Translating gives CASSPKYEQYF.

V gene TRBV6-5 combines with J gene TRBJ1-1; possible D gene TRBD1, 5 bases. The CDR3 has 14 amino acids. Between the trimmed V and J ends, which lost 2 bases and 0 bases, there was a span of 7 bases. Germline CDR1 reads MNHEY; CDR2 reads SVGAGI. CDR3 nucleotide sequence: TGTGCCAGCAGTTACCGGGGCATGAACACTGAAGCTTTCTTT. Amino acids: CASSYRGMNTEAFF.

The chain has TRBV12-3 or TRBV12-4 and TRBJ1-1; D might be TRBD1 (5 bases). Trimming shortened V by 5 bases and J by 5 bases, and 21 bases separated the two germline ends. CDR3 length: 16 residues. CDR3 coding DNA: TGTGCCAGCAGTCTACCACCGTTAGGTGGGGGGACTGAAGCTTTCTTT. It translates to CASSLPPLGGGTEAFF.

This clonotype was detected ten times or more. V is TRBV11-2 and J is TRBJ2-5; TRBD2 aligns across 7 bases. The CDR3 consists of 17 residues. V gave up 1 base and J gave up 2 bases; unmatched junction bases: 10. Germline assignment: CDR1 SGHAT and CDR2 FQNNGV. DNA of the CDR3: TGTGCCAGCAGCTTAGGGGTGTCGCGGGGACTACAAGAGACCCAGTACTTC. It translates to CASSLGVSRGLQETQYF.

With regard to this clonotype: A much larger clonotype is one base distant, so this may be a read error. The chain combines TRBV28 with TRBJ2-7, with 11 nucleotides matching TRBD2. Looked up from germline, CDR1 is MDHEN and CDR2 is SYDVKM. CDR3 length: 14 amino acids. CDR3 region: CAGRTTSGGHEQYF. CDR3 nucleotides: TGTGCCGGCAGGACAACTAGCGGGGGCCACGAGCAGTACTTC.

This clonotype has at least ten counts. The rearrangement uses TRBV9 and TRBJ2-3, with 9 bases aligning to TRBD2. Germline-derived CDR1 and CDR2 are SGDLS and YYNGEE. The length of the CDR3 is 16 residues. V gave up 1 base and J gave up 4 bases; unmatched junction bases: 7. The CDR3 spells CASSVPLAGFPDTQYF. The CDR3 DNA is TGTGCCAGCAGCGTACCCCTAGCGGGATTCCCAGATACGCAGTATTTT.

By share, this clonotype counts as medium-sized (0.01 to 0.1%). The genes are TRBV7-3 and TRBJ1-1, with D hard to call. Trimming took off 0 bases at V and 1 base at J, with 3 bases between the two ends. CDR3 length: 13 amino acids. Germline V gives CDR1 SGHTA, CDR2 FQGTGA. The CDR3 reads CASSLTPNTEAFF. The CDR3 region has the DNA TGTGCCAGCAGCTTAACACCGAACACTGAAGCTTTCTTT.

This clonotype was seen more than once but under ten times. The chain combines TRBV2 with TRBJ2-1, with D maybe TRBD2 (5 bases). The CDR3 extends over 13 amino acids. Trimming shortened V by 1 base and J by 9 bases, and 10 bases separated the two germline ends. Germline V CDR1 and CDR2: SNHLY, FYNNEI. Here the CDR3 reads CASSEGSAGEQFF. Written as DNA, the CDR3 is TGTGCCAGCAGTGAAGGTAGCGCCGGTGAGCAGTTCTTC.

Only a few counts were recorded for this clonotype. The chain couples TRBV20-1 to TRBJ2-7; TRBD1 might be the D (6 bases). Deletions cut 5 bases from V and 3 bases from J, with 8 bases between. The CDR3 length is 11 residues. CDR1 is DFQATT, CDR2 SNEGSKA, per germline (reference sequence). This chain's CDR3 is CSARDNYEQYF. The CDR3 bases are TGCAGTGCTCGGGACAACTACGAGCAGTACTTC.

The chain recombines TRBV29-1 with TRBJ1-3; D not certain. Per the germline V gene, CDR1 is SQVTM and CDR2 is ANQGSEA. V gave up 2 bases and J gave up 4 bases, with 9 bases separating them. This CDR3 comprises 13 residues. CDR3 bases: TGCAGCGTTGAAAGGATCTCGGGAAACACCATATATTTT. Its translation is CSVERISGNTIYF.